Reported below is one TCR beta chain. The antigen this receptor binds is unknown. Base qualities were left out, and no much larger clone turns up one base away. Ophthalmopathy patients had moderately to severely active disease, with a Clinical Activity Score of 3 or more, a NOSPECS grade of 4 or more, and a disease duration of less than 3 months. Any patient with an uncontrolled infection, another autoimmune disease, pregnancy or lactation was excluded. Clinical symptoms, serum thyroxine and TRAb, thyroid ultrasound, and orbital computed tomography formed the basis for the diagnoses. PBMCs were separated from about 10 ml of fresh peripheral blood using Ficoll-Paque density gradient centrifugation. Total RNA was extracted with Trizol reagent, and quality was checked on an Agilent 2100 Bioanalyzer. The TCR beta CDR3 regions were amplified from the RNA transcripts. The TCR CDR3 was subjected to a first round of RT-PCR using the HTBI primer set and the Qiagen OneStep RT-PCR kit. Libraries were constructed in a second round of multiplex PCR, after which size selection and purification were performed. The libraries were sequenced on an Illumina HiSeq2000 using paired-end 100 bp reads. Processing in the source paper ran as follows. SOAPnuke was used to process the raw data, removing reads that contained adapters or uncalled bases, had a mean Phred below 15, or lacked an exact match to the constant primer or identifier. COPE v1.2.5 was used to merge the high-quality paired reads, and each unique nucleotide sequence was defined as a clonotype. MiTCR v1.1 was used to align the clonotypes against IMGT TRBV, TRBD and TRBJ reference segments. Analysis was restricted to V-J combinations with a frequency above 0.0001, which covered over 98% of repertoires. A TCS score was defined as the ratio of F50 (clonal expansion) to E x V (chaos), with BLOSUM62-based TCRdist applied between CDR3 peptides within each V-J. Welch's t-statistics and random forest reduced several hundred V-J features to 13, which were used in a naive Bayes classifier (R e1071). Clones were called with MiXCR by TCRdb after fastp trimmed the public reads at Q25, and only in-frame beta chains were retained. Identical CDR3 protein sequences are pooled into one entry, listed with their most common genes and DNA. TCRdb, not the original authors, processed these V and J calls. This sample lists 300,000 to 500,000 distinct CDR3 sequences; around an eighth were detected once. The top ten constitute 25% to 30% of the sample.

The germline V gene (reference sequence) sets CDR1 to LGHDT and CDR2 to YNNKEL. The CDR3 runs 13 amino acids, cysteine and phenylalanine included. This entry keeps only the CDR3 DNA: 39 bases, framed from base 1. V and J lose 3 bases and 2 bases, and a span of 8 bases separates them. These data belong to a study of T cells in Graves' hyperthyroidism and ophthalmopathy (dated by TCRdb to between 2018 and 2021). Study-level background: Peripheral blood samples were taken at initial diagnosis, before any treatment was given. For training and testing, the 100 or so patients in the discovery cohort were randomly divided in a 7:3 ratio. After sampling, hyperthyroidism patients received methimazole starting at 30 mg daily, and ophthalmopathy patients received high-dose intravenous methylprednisolone. The paper describes TCR Vbeta CDR3 sequencing of about 140 peripheral blood samples, made up of about 41 ophthalmopathy patients, roughly 72 hyperthyroidism patients and 17 progressor patients. Prospective prediction of ophthalmopathy was tested in an independent validation cohort of 18 hyperthyroidism patients and some 17 patients who later progressed to ophthalmopathy. To identify distinguishing TCR V-J signatures, a discovery cohort of roughly 100 patients was used, comprising 43 with Graves' ophthalmopathy and 57 with stable Graves' hyperthyroidism. The study also compared thyroid tissue and blood T-cell repertoires from roughly 6 Graves' hyperthyroidism patients.

Results the study describes overall, beyond this receptor: A 13 V-J signature model separated ophthalmopathy from stable hyperthyroidism, with about 90% sensitivity and around 84% specificity in cross-validation and 80%/75% in testing. Most expanded thyroid clonotypes (frequency above 0.001) were also detected in blood, a finding suggesting that blood repertoires may reflect thyroid immune responses. During validation, the model predicted progression to ophthalmopathy a median of approximately 6.5 months ahead of onset, with 60% to 71% sensitivity and 72% to 80% specificity. Sample size was not statistically predetermined, and investigators were not blinded to group allocation.

The sequenced sample consisted of blood. The sequence derives from a man aged 50 to 60 with Graves' ophthalmopathy. The sequence links TRBV3-1 to TRBJ2-7, and the D gene may be TRBD2, 5 bases matching. The DNA reads as follows: TGTGCCAGCAGCCAGGGAGTTGCCTACGAGCAGTACTTC. This yields the protein CASSQGVAYEQYF.